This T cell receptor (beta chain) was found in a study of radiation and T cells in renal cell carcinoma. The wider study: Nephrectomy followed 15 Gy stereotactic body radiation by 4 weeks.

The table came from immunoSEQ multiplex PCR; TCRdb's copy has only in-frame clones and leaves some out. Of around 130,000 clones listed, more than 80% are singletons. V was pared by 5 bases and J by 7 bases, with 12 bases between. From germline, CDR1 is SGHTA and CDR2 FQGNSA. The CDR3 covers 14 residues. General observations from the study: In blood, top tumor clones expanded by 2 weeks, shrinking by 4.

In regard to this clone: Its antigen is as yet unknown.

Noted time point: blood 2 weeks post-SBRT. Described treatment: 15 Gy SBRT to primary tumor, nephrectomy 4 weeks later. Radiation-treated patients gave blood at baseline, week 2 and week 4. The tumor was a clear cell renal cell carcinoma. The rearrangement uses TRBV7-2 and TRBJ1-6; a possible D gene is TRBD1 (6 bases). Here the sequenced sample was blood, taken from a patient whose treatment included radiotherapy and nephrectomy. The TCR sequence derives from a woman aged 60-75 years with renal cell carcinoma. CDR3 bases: TGTGCCAGCAGCCCGGGGACACCAAATTCACCCCTCCACTTT. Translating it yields CASSPGTPNSPLHF.